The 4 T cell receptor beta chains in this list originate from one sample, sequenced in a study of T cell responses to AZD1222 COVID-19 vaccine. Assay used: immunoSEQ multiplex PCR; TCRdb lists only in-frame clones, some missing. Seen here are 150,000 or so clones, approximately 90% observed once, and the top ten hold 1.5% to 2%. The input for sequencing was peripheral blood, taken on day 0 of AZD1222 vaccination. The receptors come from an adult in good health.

Here the CDR3 DNA reads TGTGCCAGCTCACCCCTACGACTAGCGGGGGGTCTCTACGAGCAGTACTTC. It codes for CASSPLRLAGGLYEQYF. This chain connects TRBV18 to TRBJ2-7; 13 nucleotides match TRBD2. The germline gives CDR1 KGHSH, CDR2 LQKENI. The CDR3 has 17 amino acids. J gave up 3 bases and V 3 bases, and 8 bases lay outside the gene matches.

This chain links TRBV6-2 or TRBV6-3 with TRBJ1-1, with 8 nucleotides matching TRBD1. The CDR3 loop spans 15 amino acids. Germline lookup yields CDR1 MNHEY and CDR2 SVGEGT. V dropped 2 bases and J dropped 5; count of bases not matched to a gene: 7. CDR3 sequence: CASSYGATGGTEAFF. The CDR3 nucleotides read TGTGCCAGCAGTTACGGGGCTACAGGGGGGACTGAAGCTTTCTTT.

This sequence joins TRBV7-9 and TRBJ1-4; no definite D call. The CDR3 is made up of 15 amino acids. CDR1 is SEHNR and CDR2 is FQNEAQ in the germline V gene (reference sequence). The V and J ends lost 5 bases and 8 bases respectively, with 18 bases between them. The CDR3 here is CASSPRESQVEKLFF. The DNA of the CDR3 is TGTGCCAGCAGCCCCCGGGAGAGTCAAGTCGAAAAACTGTTTTTT.

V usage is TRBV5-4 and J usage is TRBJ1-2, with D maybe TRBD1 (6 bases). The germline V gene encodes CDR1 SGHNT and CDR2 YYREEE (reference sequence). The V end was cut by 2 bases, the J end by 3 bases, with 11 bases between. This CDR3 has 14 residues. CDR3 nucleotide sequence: TGTGCCAGCAGCTTACCGGGGGGCGACTATGGCTACACCTTC. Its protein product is CASSLPGGDYGYTF.